A few counts support the clone carrying this T cell receptor (beta chain). Its matching antigen is unknown. This entry comes from a study of T cells in Graves' hyperthyroidism and ophthalmopathy. Study findings and constraints: Blood also carried most thyroid clonotypes expanded above 0.001. A model of 13 V-J features distinguished ophthalmopathy from stable hyperthyroidism.

Germline-derived CDR1 and CDR2 are DFQATT and SNEGSKA (reference sequence). The CDR3 covers 12 residues. The source material, RNA transcripts, was used to amplify TCR beta CDR3 regions. The TCR CDR3 first-round RT-PCR relied on the HTBI primer set. Each CDR3 protein is one row after TCRdb ran MiXCR on the multiplex PCR reads. The sample holds some 720,000 distinct CDR3 sequences, about 17% seen once. The material sequenced was blood. This TCR derives from a man aged 18 to 29 with Graves' hyperthyroidism. V gene TRBV20-1 combines with J gene TRBJ2-2, with 7 bases fitting TRBD2. The CDR3 spells CSLGGKAGELFF. CDR3 coding DNA: TGCAGCCTCGGGGGGAAGGCCGGGGAGCTGTTTTTT.